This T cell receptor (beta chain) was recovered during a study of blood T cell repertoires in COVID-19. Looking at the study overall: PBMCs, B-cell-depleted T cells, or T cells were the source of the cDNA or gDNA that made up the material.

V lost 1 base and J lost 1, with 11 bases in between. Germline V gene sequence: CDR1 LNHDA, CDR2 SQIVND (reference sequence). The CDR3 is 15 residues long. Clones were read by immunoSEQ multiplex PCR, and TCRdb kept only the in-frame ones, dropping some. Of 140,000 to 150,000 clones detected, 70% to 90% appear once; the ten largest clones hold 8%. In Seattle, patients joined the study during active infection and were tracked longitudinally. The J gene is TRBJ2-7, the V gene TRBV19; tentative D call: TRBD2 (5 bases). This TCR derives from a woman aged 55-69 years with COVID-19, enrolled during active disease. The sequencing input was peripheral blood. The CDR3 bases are TGTGCCAGTAGTATAGCTGTGGACTTTTCCTACGAGCAGTACTTC. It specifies CASSIAVDFSYEQYF.